These 10 T cell receptor beta chains were sequenced from one sample in a study of blood T cell repertoires in COVID-19. Some clones are missing from TCRdb's copy, which holds only in-frame ones; the method was immunoSEQ multiplex PCR. The table shows about 14,000 clones, with about 90% occurring only once. Material for sequencing was peripheral blood. The receptors shown here come from a human donor in a cohort sampled during active COVID-19.

The rearrangement uses TRBV28 and TRBJ1-5, with D perhaps matching TRBD1 (5 bases). The V gene lost 6 bases and the J gene lost 1 base, with 13 bases spanning the gap. This CDR3 is 15 amino acids long. Germline V gene data show CDR1 as MDHEN and CDR2 as SYDVKM. The CDR3 region is CASRGLGGSNQPQHF. In DNA, the CDR3 is TGTGCCAGCAGGGGGCTGGGAGGGAGCAATCAGCCCCAGCATTTT.

The chain recombines TRBV5-6 with TRBJ1-2; no firm D call. Trimming shortened V by 0 bases and J by 4 bases, and 7 bases separated the two germline ends. The CDR3 sequence is 13 residues long. The germline V gene has CDR1 SGHDT and CDR2 YYEEEE. The chain's CDR3 is CASSLDTFYGYTF. The DNA of the CDR3 is TGTGCCAGCAGCTTGGACACCTTCTATGGCTACACCTTC.

The rearrangement uses TRBV28 and TRBJ2-7; D is unclear. The CDR3 contains 14 residues. Germline V gene lookup returns CDR1 MDHEN and CDR2 SYDVKM. V lost 6 bases and J lost 2, with 14 bases in between. CDR3 nucleotides: TGTGCCAGCAGATTGAGGCCGTTAACCTACGAGCAGTACTTC. The encoded protein is CASRLRPLTYEQYF.

The chain employs TRBV7-9 and TRBJ1-4; TRBD1 is a possible D gene (5 bases). The CDR3 totals 16 residues. Looked up from germline, CDR1 is SEHNR and CDR2 is FQNEAQ (reference sequence). Trimming stripped 4 bases from V and 2 bases from J, with 14 bases between. The chain's CDR3 is CASSSAGGGTNEKLFF. CDR3 coding DNA: TGTGCCAGCAGCTCGGCGGGGGGAGGCACTAATGAAAAACTGTTTTTT.

V usage is TRBV6-5 and J usage is TRBJ2-2, with D maybe TRBD2 (5 bases). The V gene lost 7 bases and the J gene lost 5 bases, with 8 bases spanning the gap. The CDR3 runs 12 residues. CDR1 and CDR2 (germline): MNHEY, SVGAGI. The CDR3 loop is CASTGWTGELFF. CDR3 in DNA: TGTGCCAGCACGGGGTGGACCGGGGAGCTGTTTTTT.

The chain uses TRBV28 and TRBJ2-1, with TRBD1 identical over 7 bases. This CDR3 spans 15 amino acids. With 7 bases clipped from V and 5 bases from J, the junction kept 11 bases outside the gene matches. Germline assignment: CDR1 MDHEN and CDR2 SYDVKM. The CDR3 loop reads CASNAVGQANNEQFF. The CDR3 DNA reads TGTGCCAGCAATGCCGTAGGACAGGCGAACAATGAGCAGTTCTTC.

The rearrangement uses TRBV2 and TRBJ1-3; D remains ambiguous. The germline CDR1 and CDR2 sequences are SNHLY and FYNNEI. The CDR3 is 13 amino acids. V lost 7 bases, J lost 0 bases, and 7 bases lay in between. The CDR3: CASTDYSGNTIYF. CDR3 in DNA: TGTGCCAGCACCGACTACTCTGGAAACACCATATATTTT. Filled out from reference TRBV2 and TRBJ1-3, the complete variable domain reads EPEVTQTPSHQVTQMGQEVILRCVPISNHLYFYWYRQILGQKVEFLVSFYNNEISEKSEIFDDQFSVERPDGSNFTLKIRSTKLEDSAMYFCASTDYSGNTIYFGEGSWLTVV.

The CDR3 sequence: CASSNGQAPGNQPQHF. The CDR3 bases are TGTGCCAGTAGTAATGGACAGGCCCCAGGCAATCAGCCCCAGCATTTT. The genes are TRBV19 and TRBJ1-5, with 7 bases identical to TRBD1. J gave up 2 bases and V 4 bases, and 8 bases lay outside the gene matches. This CDR3 is 16 amino acids long. Germline V gives CDR1 LNHDA, CDR2 SQIVND (reference sequence).

This clone was seen once. The gene calls are TRBV19 and TRBJ2-3; 10 positions match TRBD2. The germline gives CDR1 LNHDA, CDR2 SQIVND (reference sequence). Trimming at V came to 2 bases and at J to 1 base, leaving 6 bases not matched to a gene. This CDR3 comprises 17 residues. In DNA, the CDR3 is TGTGCCAGTAGTATACTACTAGCGGGGAGCCGCACAGATACGCAGTATTTT. Its protein is CASSILLAGSRTDTQYF. The complete variable domain, with remaining parts taken from reference TRBV19 and TRBJ2-3, reads DGGITQSPKYLFRKEGQNVTLSCEQNLNHDAMYWYRQDPGQGLRLIYYSQIVNDFQKGDIAEGYSVSREKKESFPLTVTSAQKNPTAFYLCASSILLAGSRTDTQYFGPGTRLTVL.

The V and J genes are TRBV7-7 and TRBJ2-5, with 12 bases lining up with TRBD2. The CDR3 loop spans 17 amino acids. In germline, CDR1 is SSHAT, CDR2 FNYEAQ (reference sequence). Trimming at V came to 0 bases and at J to 4 bases, leaving 6 bases not matched to a gene. CDR3 nucleotides: TGTGCCAGCAGCTTAGCGCCCGGGACTAGCGGGTCAGAGACCCAGTACTTC. Translated: CASSLAPGTSGSETQYF. The full variable domain, its missing parts supplied by reference TRBV7-7 and TRBJ2-5, is GAGVSQSPRYKVTKRGQDVTLRCDPISSHATLYWYQQALGQGPEFLTYFNYEAQPDKSGLPSDRFSAERPEGSISTLTIQRTEQRDSAMYRCASSLAPGTSGSETQYFGPGTRLLVL.